Shown below are 2 T cell receptor beta chains from a single sample sequenced in a study of T cell repertoires in cytomegalovirus infection. MiXCR was run by TCRdb on the reads, yielding one entry per CDR3 protein. Of 200,000 to 300,000 distinct CDR3 sequences in the sample, over 9% were seen once. Specimen: PBMCs. Receptors were obtained from a human donor in good health (CMV status not recorded). Some clones in this sample may be carry-over from other donors' samples.

The chain couples TRBV29-1 to TRBJ2-3, with 10 positions matching TRBD1. Unmatched junction bases numbered 4, after V lost 3 bases and J lost 7 bases. Germline V gene sequence: CDR1 SQVTM, CDR2 ANQGSEA. The CDR3 runs 13 residues. The chain's CDR3 is CSVDPGQGHTQYF. Here the CDR3 DNA reads TGCAGCGTTGATCCGGGACAGGGGCATACGCAGTATTTT.

This clonotype was observed at least ten times. The rearrangement links TRBV5-5 to TRBJ2-1, with 9 bases aligning to TRBD2. The CDR3 extends over 14 amino acids. V lost 3 bases to trimming and J lost 8 bases; unmatched junction nucleotides: 6. The germline CDR1 and CDR2 sequences are SGHKS and YYEKEE (reference sequence). This CDR3 reads CASSSGLARHEQFF. The DNA of the CDR3 is TGTGCCAGCAGCTCGGGACTAGCTCGCCATGAGCAGTTCTTC.